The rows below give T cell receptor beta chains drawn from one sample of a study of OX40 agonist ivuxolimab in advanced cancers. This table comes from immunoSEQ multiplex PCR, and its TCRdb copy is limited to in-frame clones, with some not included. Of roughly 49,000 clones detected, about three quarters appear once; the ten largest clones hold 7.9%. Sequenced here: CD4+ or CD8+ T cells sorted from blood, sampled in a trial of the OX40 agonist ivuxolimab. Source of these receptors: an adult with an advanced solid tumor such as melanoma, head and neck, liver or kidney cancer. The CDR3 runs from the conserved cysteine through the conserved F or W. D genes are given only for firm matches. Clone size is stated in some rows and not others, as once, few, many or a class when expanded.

CDR3 DNA: TGTGCCAGCTCACCAAGCGCAGGGGGCTATGGCTACACCTTC; CDR3 protein: CASSPSAGGYGYTF; V gene: TRBV18; D gene: TRBD1; J gene: TRBJ1-2; clone size: -
CDR3 DNA: TGTGCCAGCAGCTTTCAGCGGTCTCTTAGCAATCAGCCCCAGCATTTT; CDR3 protein: CASSFQRSLSNQPQHF; V gene: TRBV7-8; D gene: -; J gene: TRBJ1-5; clone size: -
CDR3 DNA: TGCGCCAGCAGCTTGGATCGTACAGGCCCTAGCACAGATACGCAGTATTTT; CDR3 protein: CASSLDRTGPSTDTQYF; V gene: TRBV5-1; D gene: -; J gene: TRBJ2-3; clone size: -
CDR3 DNA: TGTGCCAGCAGCCGTAGCGGGAGAAGGAGGAATGAGCAGTTCTTC; CDR3 protein: CASSRSGRRRNEQFF; V gene: TRBV6-5; D gene: TRBD2; J gene: TRBJ2-1; clone size: medium-sized
CDR3 DNA: TGTGCCAGCAGTCAGACGCGGACGACCGGGGAGCTGTTTTTT; CDR3 protein: CASSQTRTTGELFF; V gene: TRBV5-6; D gene: -; J gene: TRBJ2-2; clone size: -
CDR3 DNA: TGTGCCAGCTCACCTTCTGGCGGGAGCTCCTACGAGCAGTACTTC; CDR3 protein: CASSPSGGSSYEQYF; V gene: TRBV18; D gene: TRBD2; J gene: TRBJ2-7; clone size: -
CDR3 DNA: TGTGCCAGTAGTATAGCCGGCCGCCGACAGGCGCGCTATGGCTACACCTTC; CDR3 protein: CASSIAGRRQARYGYTF; V gene: TRBV19; D gene: -; J gene: TRBJ1-2; clone size: -
CDR3 DNA: TGTGCCAGCAGCCCCCGGAAAGGATACGAGCAGTACTTC; CDR3 protein: CASSPRKGYEQYF; V gene: TRBV11-1; D gene: -; J gene: TRBJ2-7; clone size: -
CDR3 DNA: TGCAGCGTTGATTTTTACAGGGACTACGAGCAGTACTTC; CDR3 protein: CSVDFYRDYEQYF; V gene: TRBV29-1; D gene: -; J gene: TRBJ2-7; clone size: -
CDR3 DNA: TGTGCCAGCAGCTTGGTTGGACAGCTTGAGGAAAAACTGTTTTTT; CDR3 protein: CASSLVGQLEEKLFF; V gene: TRBV5-5; D gene: -; J gene: TRBJ1-4; clone size: -
CDR3 DNA: TGTGCTAGTACAATTCCGGGACTAGCGGAGTTAAATGAGCAGTTCTTC; CDR3 protein: CASTIPGLAELNEQFF; V gene: TRBV12-5; D gene: TRBD2; J gene: TRBJ2-1; clone size: medium-sized
CDR3 DNA: TGTGCCAGCAGCTTATCAGGGGTGGGGAATTATGGCTACACCTTC; CDR3 protein: CASSLSGVGNYGYTF; V gene: TRBV11-2; D gene: -; J gene: TRBJ1-2; clone size: -
CDR3 DNA: TGCGCCAGCAGCACGGGACAGCCAATCTCTGGAAACACCATATATTTT; CDR3 protein: CASSTGQPISGNTIYF; V gene: TRBV5-1; D gene: TRBD1; J gene: TRBJ1-3; clone size: once
CDR3 DNA: TGTGCCAGTAGTGCGGCTAGCGGCATCTACGAGCAGTACTTC; CDR3 protein: CASSAASGIYEQYF; V gene: TRBV19; D gene: TRBD2; J gene: TRBJ2-7; clone size: -
CDR3 DNA: TGTGCCTGGAGCCGGCCCAACACTGAAGCTTTCTTT; CDR3 protein: CAWSRPNTEAFF; V gene: TRBV30; D gene: -; J gene: TRBJ1-1; clone size: -
CDR3 DNA: TGTGCCAGCAGCGTAGAAGGGACAGGGGGTCAATACGAGCAGTACTTC; CDR3 protein: CASSVEGTGGQYEQYF; V gene: TRBV9; D gene: TRBD1; J gene: TRBJ2-7; clone size: -
CDR3 DNA: TGTGCCAGCAGCTCCGGGGTTAATGAGCAGTTCTTC; CDR3 protein: CASSSGVNEQFF; V gene: TRBV7-9; D gene: -; J gene: TRBJ2-1; clone size: -
CDR3 DNA: TGTGCCAGCAGTCGGATACCCTTTGAAGCTTTCTTT; CDR3 protein: CASSRIPFEAFF; V gene: TRBV27; D gene: -; J gene: TRBJ1-1; clone size: once
CDR3 DNA: TGTGCCATCAGCCGGGACGGTAGCAATCAGCCCCAGCATTTT; CDR3 protein: CAISRDGSNQPQHF; V gene: TRBV10-3; D gene: -; J gene: TRBJ1-5; clone size: -
CDR3 DNA: TGTGCCAGCAGCTTAGATCGGGGGGGAGATACGCAGTATTTT; CDR3 protein: CASSLDRGGDTQYF; V gene: TRBV11-2; D gene: TRBD2; J gene: TRBJ2-3; clone size: -
CDR3 DNA: TGCAGCGTTAAATCGTCGGGGGTAGAACAGTACTTC; CDR3 protein: CSVKSSGVEQYF; V gene: TRBV29-1; D gene: -; J gene: TRBJ2-5; clone size: -
CDR3 DNA: TGTGCCAGCAGTCCCACCCATGGAGCGGGAACCACAGATACGCAGTATTTT; CDR3 protein: CASSPTHGAGTTDTQYF; V gene: TRBV27; D gene: TRBD2; J gene: TRBJ2-3; clone size: once
CDR3 DNA: TGTGCCAGCAGCTTAGTTACTAGCAGGAGGCTAGGAATGGTCGTCCTGACTTTC; CDR3 protein: CASSLVTSRRLGMVVLTF; V gene: TRBV11-2; D gene: -; J gene: TRBJ2-6; clone size: -
CDR3 DNA: TGTGCCAGCAGTTTAAGTGAGCAGTTCTTC; CDR3 protein: CASSLSEQFF; V gene: TRBV6-6; D gene: -; J gene: TRBJ2-1; clone size: -
CDR3 DNA: TGTGCCAGCAGTACCCAAGCGGGAGGCGCAAGGAGCTCCTACAATGAGCAGTTCTTC; CDR3 protein: CASSTQAGGARSSYNEQFF; V gene: TRBV7-9; D gene: TRBD2; J gene: TRBJ2-1; clone size: -
CDR3 DNA: TGCGCCAGCAGCTTGACAGGGATGAACGAGCAGTACTTC; CDR3 protein: CASSLTGMNEQYF; V gene: TRBV5-1; D gene: -; J gene: TRBJ2-7; clone size: -
CDR3 DNA: TGTGCCAGCAGTGTCCGGGGGAGAACTAATGAAAAACTGTTTTTT; CDR3 protein: CASSVRGRTNEKLFF; V gene: TRBV27; D gene: -; J gene: TRBJ1-4; clone size: -
CDR3 DNA: TGCGCCAGCAGCCCCCGGACTTATGAAGAGACCCAGTACTTC; CDR3 protein: CASSPRTYEETQYF; V gene: TRBV5-1; D gene: -; J gene: TRBJ2-5; clone size: -
CDR3 DNA: TGTGCCAGCAGCTTGCTAGGGGTAGCCAAAAACATTCAGTACTTC; CDR3 protein: CASSLLGVAKNIQYF; V gene: TRBV5-1; D gene: -; J gene: TRBJ2-4; clone size: -
CDR3 DNA: TGTGCCAGCAGCCCAGGGACTAGTACCTACGAGCAGTACTTC; CDR3 protein: CASSPGTSTYEQYF; V gene: TRBV7-6; D gene: TRBD2; J gene: TRBJ2-7; clone size: -
CDR3 DNA: TGTGCCAGTAGTAAACAAGGGACATCGCTCACAGATACGCAGTATTTT; CDR3 protein: CASSKQGTSLTDTQYF; V gene: TRBV19; D gene: -; J gene: TRBJ2-3; clone size: -
CDR3 DNA: TGTGCCAGCAGTTATGGTGCGTTACAAGAGACCCAGTACTTC; CDR3 protein: CASSYGALQETQYF; V gene: TRBV6-6; D gene: -; J gene: TRBJ2-5; clone size: -
CDR3 DNA: TGTGCCAGCAGTCTCCACCAGGAGCCTGGAAACACCATATATTTT; CDR3 protein: CASSLHQEPGNTIYF; V gene: TRBV6-5; D gene: -; J gene: TRBJ1-3; clone size: -
CDR3 DNA: TGTGCCAGCAGTGGCATGTGGAGTGGGAACACTGAAGCTTTCTTT; CDR3 protein: CASSGMWSGNTEAFF; V gene: TRBV14; D gene: -; J gene: TRBJ1-1; clone size: few
CDR3 DNA: TGTGCCAGCAGTTATCAGGGGGGAAGCACAGATACGCAGTATTTT; CDR3 protein: CASSYQGGSTDTQYF; V gene: TRBV27; D gene: -; J gene: TRBJ2-3; clone size: -
CDR3 DNA: TGCGCCAGCAGTGAGTCAGATCAGGGCGGAAACACTGAAGCTTTCTTT; CDR3 protein: CASSESDQGGNTEAFF; V gene: TRBV10-1; D gene: -; J gene: TRBJ1-1; clone size: -
CDR3 DNA: TGCAGCGTTGTGGGGGGCCCCTATGGCTACACCTTC; CDR3 protein: CSVVGGPYGYTF; V gene: TRBV29-1; D gene: -; J gene: TRBJ1-2; clone size: -
CDR3 DNA: TGCGCCAGCAGCTTGGGGGGCGGGAGCTTAGGCAATGAGCAGTTCTTC; CDR3 protein: CASSLGGGSLGNEQFF; V gene: TRBV5-1; D gene: TRBD2; J gene: TRBJ2-1; clone size: -
CDR3 DNA: TGTGCCAGCAGTCCCCCTAGCACAGATACGCAGTATTTT; CDR3 protein: CASSPPSTDTQYF; V gene: TRBV27; D gene: -; J gene: TRBJ2-3; clone size: -
CDR3 DNA: TGCAGCGCCGAGACTAGCGGGGCTGCCTACGAGCAGTACTTC; CDR3 protein: CSAETSGAAYEQYF; V gene: TRBV29-1; D gene: TRBD2; J gene: TRBJ2-7; clone size: -
CDR3 DNA: TGTGCCAGCAGCCTACAATCCGGATCTCGCAATCAGCCCCAGCATTTT; CDR3 protein: CASSLQSGSRNQPQHF; V gene: TRBV7-2; D gene: -; J gene: TRBJ1-5; clone size: -
CDR3 DNA: TGCGCCAGCAGCTTGGTTGCCCACGTCACGGTGGGCTACGAGCAGTACTTC; CDR3 protein: CASSLVAHVTVGYEQYF; V gene: TRBV5-1; D gene: -; J gene: TRBJ2-7; clone size: -
CDR3 DNA: TGCGCCAGCAGCCCAGGACTAGCGGGAGTGCGGGAGCTGTTTTTT; CDR3 protein: CASSPGLAGVRELFF; V gene: TRBV4-3; D gene: TRBD2; J gene: TRBJ2-2; clone size: -
CDR3 DNA: TGTGCCAGCAGCTTAGCGCAGAGGGGGCAAGCTTTCTTT; CDR3 protein: CASSLAQRGQAFF; V gene: TRBV7-9; D gene: TRBD1; J gene: TRBJ1-1; clone size: few
CDR3 DNA: TGTGCCAGCAGTTACTCGGGCAGGGAGGGGTACATTCAGTACTTC; CDR3 protein: CASSYSGREGYIQYF; V gene: TRBV6-5; D gene: TRBD2; J gene: TRBJ2-4; clone size: few
CDR3 DNA: TGTGCCAGCAGCTTGCGAAACGATGGCTACACCTTC; CDR3 protein: CASSLRNDGYTF; V gene: TRBV5-4; D gene: -; J gene: TRBJ1-2; clone size: -
CDR3 DNA: TGCGCCAGCAGCTTGGTGTCCGGGGTTGGAAACACCATATATTTT; CDR3 protein: CASSLVSGVGNTIYF; V gene: TRBV5-1; D gene: -; J gene: TRBJ1-3; clone size: -
CDR3 DNA: TGTGCCAGCAGCGTCTCCGGGACCGACGATAACGAGCAGTACTTC; CDR3 protein: CASSVSGTDDNEQYF; V gene: TRBV9; D gene: -; J gene: TRBJ2-7; clone size: few
CDR3 DNA: TGTGCCAGCAGTTTAAGGGTCAGGCCCATGAACACTGAAGCTTTCTTT; CDR3 protein: CASSLRVRPMNTEAFF; V gene: TRBV28; D gene: -; J gene: TRBJ1-1; clone size: -
CDR3 DNA: TGTGCCAGCAGTGAATTGGGCCCAGCGGATACGCAGTATTTT; CDR3 protein: CASSELGPADTQYF; V gene: TRBV2; D gene: -; J gene: TRBJ2-3; clone size: -
CDR3 DNA: TGTGCCAGCAGTTTATCACACGCCGGAGCGAACACTGAAGCTTTCTTT; CDR3 protein: CASSLSHAGANTEAFF; V gene: TRBV27; D gene: -; J gene: TRBJ1-1; clone size: -
CDR3 DNA: TGTGCCAGCAGCTGGGGTGACCCAAGTCGGACGCAGTATTTT; CDR3 protein: CASSWGDPSRTQYF; V gene: TRBV11-2; D gene: -; J gene: TRBJ2-3; clone size: -
CDR3 DNA: TGTGCCAGCAGCTTAGGCCTAGCGGGAGAGGGGGAGACCCAGTACTTC; CDR3 protein: CASSLGLAGEGETQYF; V gene: TRBV7-7; D gene: TRBD2; J gene: TRBJ2-5; clone size: few
CDR3 DNA: TGTGCCAGCAGCGCCCGGGACGGGACCTACGAGCAGTACTTC; CDR3 protein: CASSARDGTYEQYF; V gene: TRBV11-2; D gene: -; J gene: TRBJ2-7; clone size: many